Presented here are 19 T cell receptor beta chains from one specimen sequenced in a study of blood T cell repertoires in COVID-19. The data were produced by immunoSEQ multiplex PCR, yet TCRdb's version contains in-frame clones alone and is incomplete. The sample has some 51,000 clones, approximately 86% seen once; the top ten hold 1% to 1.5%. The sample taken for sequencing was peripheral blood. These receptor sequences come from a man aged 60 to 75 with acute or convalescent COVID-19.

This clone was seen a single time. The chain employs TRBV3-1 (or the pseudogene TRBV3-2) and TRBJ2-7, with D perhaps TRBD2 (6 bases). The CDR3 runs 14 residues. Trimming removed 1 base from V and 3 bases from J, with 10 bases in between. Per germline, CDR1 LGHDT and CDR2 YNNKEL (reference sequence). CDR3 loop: CASSQAGGGYEQYF. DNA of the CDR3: TGTGCCAGCAGCCAAGCCGGGGGAGGCTACGAGCAGTACTTC.

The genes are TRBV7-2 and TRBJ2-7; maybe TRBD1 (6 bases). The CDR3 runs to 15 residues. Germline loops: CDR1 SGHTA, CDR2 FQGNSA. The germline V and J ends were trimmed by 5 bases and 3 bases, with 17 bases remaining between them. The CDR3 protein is CASSPVQGPYYEQYF. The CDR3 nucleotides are TGTGCCAGCAGCCCCGTACAGGGCCCTTACTACGAGCAGTACTTC.

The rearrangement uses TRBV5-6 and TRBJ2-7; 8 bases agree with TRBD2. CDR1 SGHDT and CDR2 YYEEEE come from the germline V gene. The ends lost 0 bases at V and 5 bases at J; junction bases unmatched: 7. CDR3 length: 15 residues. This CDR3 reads CASSLDGSGGNEQYF. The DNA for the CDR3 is TGTGCCAGCAGCTTGGATGGCTCGGGAGGGAACGAGCAGTACTTC.

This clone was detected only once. Written as DNA, the CDR3 is TGTGCCAGCAGCTCCATCGGGGGGAACTACGAGCAGTACTTC. This translates into CASSSIGGNYEQYF. This chain joins TRBV5-4 and TRBJ2-7, with TRBD2 identical over 7 bases. Trimming at V came to 3 bases and at J to 3 bases, leaving 6 bases not matched to a gene. CDR1 and CDR2 (germline): SGHNT, YYREEE (reference sequence). This CDR3 region has 14 residues.

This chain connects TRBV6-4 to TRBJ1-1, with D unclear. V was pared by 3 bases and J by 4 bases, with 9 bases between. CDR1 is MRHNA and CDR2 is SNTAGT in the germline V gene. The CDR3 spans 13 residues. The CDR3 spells CASSEVRGTEAFF. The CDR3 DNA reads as TGTGCCAGCAGTGAGGTCCGGGGCACTGAAGCTTTCTTT.

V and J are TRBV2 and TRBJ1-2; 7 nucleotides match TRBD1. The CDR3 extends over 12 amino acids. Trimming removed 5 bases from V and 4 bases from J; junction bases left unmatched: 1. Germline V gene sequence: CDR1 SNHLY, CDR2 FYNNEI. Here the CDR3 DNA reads TGTGCCAGCAGTAGGGACAGCTATGGCTACACCTTC. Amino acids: CASSRDSYGYTF.

The CDR3 nucleotides are TGTGCCAGCAGCTCGACAGGTGGGAGAGGTCAGCCCCAGCATTTT. It specifies CASSSTGGRGQPQHF. V gene TRBV7-9 combines with J gene TRBJ1-5; possible D gene TRBD1, 6 bases. Germline V gene sequence: CDR1 SEHNR, CDR2 FQNEAQ (reference sequence). CDR3 length: 15 amino acids. V shed 4 bases and J shed 6 bases, with 16 bases lying between them.

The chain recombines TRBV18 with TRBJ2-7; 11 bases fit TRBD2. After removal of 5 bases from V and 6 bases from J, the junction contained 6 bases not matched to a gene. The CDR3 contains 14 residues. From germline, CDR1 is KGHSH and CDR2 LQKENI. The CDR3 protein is CASSGTSGSSEQYF. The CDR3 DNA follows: TGTGCCAGCTCAGGCACTAGCGGGAGTTCCGAGCAGTACTTC.

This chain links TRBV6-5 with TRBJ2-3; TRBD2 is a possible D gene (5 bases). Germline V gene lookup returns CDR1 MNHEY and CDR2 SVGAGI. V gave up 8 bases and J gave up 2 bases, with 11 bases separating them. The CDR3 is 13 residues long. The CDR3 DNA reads TGTGCCAGCGCGGACTCGTACACAGATACGCAGTATTTT. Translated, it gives CASADSYTDTQYF.

The CDR3 DNA reads as TGTGCCACCAGTGATTCAGGGTCCTATGGCTACACCTTC. Translated: CATSDSGSYGYTF. This chain links TRBV24-1 with TRBJ1-2; a possible D gene is TRBD1 (5 bases). This CDR3 comprises 13 residues. Germline CDR1 reads KGHDR; CDR2 reads SFDVKD. V lost 2 bases and J 4 bases, leaving 7 bases between the germline ends.

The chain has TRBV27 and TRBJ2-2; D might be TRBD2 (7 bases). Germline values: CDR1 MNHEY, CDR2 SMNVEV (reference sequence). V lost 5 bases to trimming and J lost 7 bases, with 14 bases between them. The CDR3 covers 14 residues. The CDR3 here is CASSVRGGIGELFF. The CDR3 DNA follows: TGTGCCAGCAGTGTTAGGGGGGGGATCGGGGAGCTGTTTTTT.

The CDR3 DNA is TGTGCTAGTGGCCGGGATGGAGCCAATCAGCCCCAGCATTTT. Amino acids: CASGRDGANQPQHF. V is TRBV12-5 and J is TRBJ1-5; no firm D call. The CDR3 is made up of 14 amino acids. V was pared by 6 bases and J by 3 bases, with 12 bases between. The germline V gene has CDR1 LGHNT and CDR2 FRNRAP.

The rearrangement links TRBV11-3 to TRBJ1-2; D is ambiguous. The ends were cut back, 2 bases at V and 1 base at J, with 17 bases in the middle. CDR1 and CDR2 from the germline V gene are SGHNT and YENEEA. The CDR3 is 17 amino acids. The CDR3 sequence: CASSLSKVRRDNYGYTF. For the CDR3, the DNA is TGTGCCAGCAGCTTAAGTAAGGTTCGTCGGGATAACTATGGCTACACCTTC.

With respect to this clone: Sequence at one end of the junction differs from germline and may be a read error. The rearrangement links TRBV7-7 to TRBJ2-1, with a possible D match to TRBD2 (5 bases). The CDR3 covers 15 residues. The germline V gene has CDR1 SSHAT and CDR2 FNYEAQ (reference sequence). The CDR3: CASSLLEGDVHEQFF. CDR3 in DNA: TGTGCTAGCAGCTTACTTGAGGGAGATGTCCACGAGCAGTTCTTC.

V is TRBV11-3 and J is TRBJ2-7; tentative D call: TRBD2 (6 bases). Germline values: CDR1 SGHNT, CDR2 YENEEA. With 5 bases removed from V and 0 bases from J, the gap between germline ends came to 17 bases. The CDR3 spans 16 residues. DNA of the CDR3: TGTGCCAGCAGCCCACGAGGAGGAGGGGACTCCTACGAGCAGTACTTC. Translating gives CASSPRGGGDSYEQYF.

CDR3 sequence reads: CASSLDFRELFF. The CDR3 region has the DNA TGCGCCAGCAGCTTGGACTTCCGGGAGCTGTTTTTT. This sequence joins TRBV5-1 and TRBJ2-2; D unresolved. This CDR3 is 12 amino acids long. CDR1 is SGHRS, CDR2 YFSETQ, per germline. Trimming left V 0 bases short and J 9 bases short, with 6 bases between. The full variable domain, completed using reference TRBV5-1 and TRBJ2-2, is KAGVTQTPRYLIKTRGQQVTLSCSPISGHRSVSWYQQTPGQGLQFLFEYFSETQRNKGNFPGRFSGRQFSNSRSEMNVSTLELGDSALYLCASSLDFRELFFGEGSRLTVL.

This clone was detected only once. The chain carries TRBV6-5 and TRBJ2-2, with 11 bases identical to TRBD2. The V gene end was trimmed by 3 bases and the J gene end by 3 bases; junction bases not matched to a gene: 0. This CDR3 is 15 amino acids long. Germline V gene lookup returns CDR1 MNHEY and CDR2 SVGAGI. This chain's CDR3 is CASSYSGGDTGELFF. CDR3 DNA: TGTGCCAGCAGTTATAGCGGGGGGGACACCGGGGAGCTGTTTTTT.

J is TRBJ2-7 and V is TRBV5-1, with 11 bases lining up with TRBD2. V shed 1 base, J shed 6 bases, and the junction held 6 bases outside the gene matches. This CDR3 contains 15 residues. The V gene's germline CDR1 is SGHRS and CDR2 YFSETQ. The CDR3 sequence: CASSLRLAGGGEQYF. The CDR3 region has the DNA TGCGCCAGCAGCTTGCGGCTAGCGGGAGGTGGCGAGCAGTACTTC.

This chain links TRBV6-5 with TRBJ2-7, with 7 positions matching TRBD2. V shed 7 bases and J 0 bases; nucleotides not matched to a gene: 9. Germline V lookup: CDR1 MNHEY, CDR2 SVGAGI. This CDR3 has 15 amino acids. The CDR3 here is CASTPTGGSSYEQYF. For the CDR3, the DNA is TGTGCCAGCACCCCAACGGGCGGGAGCTCCTACGAGCAGTACTTC.